The clone carrying this T cell receptor (beta chain) has a handful of counts. The antigen is not known. Sequenced by immunoSEQ multiplex PCR; TCRdb stores in-frame clones only, minus some. The data contain 120,000 or so clones, roughly 90% of them singletons. These data come from a study of T cell responses to AZD1222 COVID-19 vaccine. Background on the study: Samples with a second dose at about 4 or about 12 weeks were pooled together.

General study results and limits: White British ancestry dominated among donors, who included more females, and clonal diversity was possibly underestimated. The CD4 TCRs associated with vaccination extended across spike and predominated at 160-218 and 743-854. No day 14 peak samples; only post-peak repertoires were characterized.

The length of the CDR3 is 13 residues. V was cut by 2 bases and J by 13 bases, with 17 bases left in between. The germline V gene encodes CDR1 MNHEY and CDR2 SVGEGT. The receptor was isolated from an adult in good health. The chain is built from TRBV6-2 or TRBV6-3 and TRBJ1-2; D may be TRBD1 (6 bases). The sequenced sample was peripheral blood, obtained on day 0 of AZD1222 vaccination. The CDR3 protein is CASSYAPGTPSTF. The DNA for the CDR3 is TGTGCCAGCAGTTACGCCCCGGGGACACCTAGCACCTTC.